This T cell receptor beta chain stems from a study of cytomegalovirus exposure and HLA in healthy donors. PCR involved 60 Vbeta and 13 Jbeta primers. Profiling relied on immunoSEQ multiplex PCR, and the TCRdb table lists in-frame clones only, not all of them. The table lists about 110,000 clones, 60% to 70% of them singletons. V lost 8 bases and J lost 7; bases outside the gene matches: 5. This CDR3 comprises 13 residues. The germline V gene has CDR1 KGHSH and CDR2 LQKENI. Whereas donors were nominally healthy upon sampling, unrecorded immune exposures were probable. Study outcomes and limitations: Another analysis was done later, and it associated roughly 15,000 TCR beta sequences with HLA alleles at 0.05 false discovery rate. An ancestry cluster, one associated with Asian ancestry, reportedly showed fewer N-insertions than the approximately 650-donor mean in a later analysis.

A note on this clone: Its antigen remains unidentified.

V usage is TRBV18 and J usage is TRBJ2-1; 10 nucleotides agree with TRBD1. The sequence was obtained from a man aged 25 to 40 in good health and CMV-seropositive. The material sequenced was PBMCs. The CDR3 nucleotides are TGTGCCAGCCGACAGGGGGCAGAGAATGAGCAGTTCTTC. This translates into CASRQGAENEQFF.